The clone carrying this TCR beta chain was seen a handful of times. The sample comes from a study of T cells in Graves' hyperthyroidism and ophthalmopathy. Recently diagnosed hyperthyroidism of less than 2 months' duration affected patients aged 18 to 65. Germline values: CDR1 DFQATT, CDR2 SNEGSKA (reference sequence). V was shortened by 6 bases and J by 1 base, with 16 bases between the two germline ends. This CDR3 is 14 amino acids long. Amplified TCR beta CDR3 regions came from RNA transcripts. First-round RT-PCR targeting the TCR CDR3 was performed with the HTBI primer set. A single record per CDR3 protein comes from TCRdb applying MiXCR to the multiplex PCR reads. The sample includes some 560,000 distinct CDR3 sequences, about 15% of them seen just once.

The chain joins TRBV20-1 to TRBJ2-7, with D tentatively TRBD1 (6 bases). The material sequenced was blood. This clonotype was obtained from a woman younger than 45 with Graves' hyperthyroidism. CDR3 amino acids: CSAIRDTISYEQYF. CDR3 DNA: TGCAGTGCAATCCGGGACACCATATCCTACGAGCAGTACTTC.